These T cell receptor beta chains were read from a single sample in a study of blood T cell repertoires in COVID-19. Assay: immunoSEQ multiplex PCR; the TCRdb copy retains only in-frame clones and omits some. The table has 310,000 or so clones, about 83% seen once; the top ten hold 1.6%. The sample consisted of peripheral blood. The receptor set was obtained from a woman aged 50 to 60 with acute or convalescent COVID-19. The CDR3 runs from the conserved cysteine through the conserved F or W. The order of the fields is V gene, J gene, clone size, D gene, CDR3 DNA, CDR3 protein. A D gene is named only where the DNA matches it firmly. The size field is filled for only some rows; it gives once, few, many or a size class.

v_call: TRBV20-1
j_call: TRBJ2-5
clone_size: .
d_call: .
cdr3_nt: TGCAGTGCTAGTTCAACTCGTGCGGAGACCCAGTACTTC
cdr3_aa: CSASSTRAETQYF

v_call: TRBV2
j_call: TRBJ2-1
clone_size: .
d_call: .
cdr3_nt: TGTGCCAGCAGTGCCAACAATGAGCAGTTCTTC
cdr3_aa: CASSANNEQFF

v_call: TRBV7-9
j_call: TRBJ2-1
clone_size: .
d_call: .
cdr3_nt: TGTGCCAGCAGCTTAGATTTCGGTGAGAGCTCCTACAATGAGCAGTTCTTC
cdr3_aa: CASSLDFGESSYNEQFF

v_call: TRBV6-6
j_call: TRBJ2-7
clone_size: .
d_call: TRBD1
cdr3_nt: TGTGCCAGCGGCCCGGACAGGGGCGACGAGCAGTACTTC
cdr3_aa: CASGPDRGDEQYF

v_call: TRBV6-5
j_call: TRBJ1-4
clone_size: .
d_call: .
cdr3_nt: TGTGCCAGCAGACCTAGGGGTCCTAATGAAAAACTGTTTTTT
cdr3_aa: CASRPRGPNEKLFF

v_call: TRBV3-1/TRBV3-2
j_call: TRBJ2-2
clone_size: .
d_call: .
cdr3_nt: TGTGCCAGCAGCCAAGGTGGGAGCGGGGAGCTGTTTTTT
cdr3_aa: CASSQGGSGELFF

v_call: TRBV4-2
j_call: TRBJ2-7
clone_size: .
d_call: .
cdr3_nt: TGTGCCAGCAGCCAAGGTAATAGCGGAAGGGTGGGCTACGAGCAGTACTTC
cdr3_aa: CASSQGNSGRVGYEQYF

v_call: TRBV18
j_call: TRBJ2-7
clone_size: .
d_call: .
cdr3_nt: TGTGCCAGCTCTAAGGCCAGACAAGCCTACGAGCAGTACTTC
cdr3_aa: CASSKARQAYEQYF

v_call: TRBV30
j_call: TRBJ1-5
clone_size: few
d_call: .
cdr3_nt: TGTGCCTGGAGTGCCGAGATCAATCAGCCCCAGCATTTT
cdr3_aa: CAWSAEINQPQHF

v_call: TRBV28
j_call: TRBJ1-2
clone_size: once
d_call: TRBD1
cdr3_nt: TGTGCCAGCAGTTTAGTTGGGACAGGGGCTCCTCGGGCTGGCTACACCTTC
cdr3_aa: CASSLVGTGAPRAGYTF

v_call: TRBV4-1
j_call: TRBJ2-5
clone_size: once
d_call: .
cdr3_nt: TGCGCCAGCAGCCAGTCCAAGCCGGGGGAGACCCAGTACTTC
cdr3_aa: CASSQSKPGETQYF

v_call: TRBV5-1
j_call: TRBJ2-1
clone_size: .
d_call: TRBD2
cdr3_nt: TGCGCCAGCAGCTTAAGCGGGAGTCTCCGGTACAATGAGCAGTTCTTC
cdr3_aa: CASSLSGSLRYNEQFF

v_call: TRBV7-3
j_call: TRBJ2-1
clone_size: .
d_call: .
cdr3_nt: TGTGCCAGCAGCTTAACGGGGGCTAGCTCTTTCGCGGATGAGCAGTTCTTC
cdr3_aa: CASSLTGASSFADEQFF

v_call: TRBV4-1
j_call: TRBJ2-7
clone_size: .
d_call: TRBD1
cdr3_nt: TGCGCCAGCAGCTCCCCCCCGGGACAGGGTAACCACGAGCAGTACTTC
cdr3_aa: CASSSPPGQGNHEQYF

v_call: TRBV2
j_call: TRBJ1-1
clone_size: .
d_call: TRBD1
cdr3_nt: TGTGCCAGCAGTGACGGGGGACAGGGACGGACTGAAGCTTTCTTT
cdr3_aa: CASSDGGQGRTEAFF

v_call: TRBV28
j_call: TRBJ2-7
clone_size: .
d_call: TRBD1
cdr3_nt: TGTGCCAGCACCCGGACAGGGTGGTACGAGCAGTACTTC
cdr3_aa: CASTRTGWYEQYF

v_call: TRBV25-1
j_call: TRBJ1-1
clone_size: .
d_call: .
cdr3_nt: TGTGCCAGCAGTGAAACGGTTGTTATCGACAGATTATACACTGAAGCTTTCTTT
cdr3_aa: CASSETVVIDRLYTEAFF

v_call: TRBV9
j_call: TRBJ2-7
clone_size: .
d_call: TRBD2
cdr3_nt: TGTGCCAGCAGCGCGGCGGCGGGAGAGGGAGAGCAGTACTTC
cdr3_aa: CASSAAAGEGEQYF

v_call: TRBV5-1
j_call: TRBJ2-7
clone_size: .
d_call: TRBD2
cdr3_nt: TGCGCCAGCAGCGCGGGAGCAGGGCCAGCCTACGAGCAGTACTTC
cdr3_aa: CASSAGAGPAYEQYF

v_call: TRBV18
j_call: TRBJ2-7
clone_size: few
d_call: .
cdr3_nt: TGTGCCAGCTCACCTTTGGACAGTTCCTACGAGCAGTACTTC
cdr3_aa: CASSPLDSSYEQYF

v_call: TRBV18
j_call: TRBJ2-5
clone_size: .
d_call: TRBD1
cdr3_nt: TGTGCCAGCTCACCTGTGGGACAGCGTCAAGAGACCCAGTACTTC
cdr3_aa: CASSPVGQRQETQYF

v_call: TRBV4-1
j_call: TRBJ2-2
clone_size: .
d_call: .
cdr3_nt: TGCGCCAGCAGCCCCCAAGGGGGGGCCGGGGAGCTGTTTTTT
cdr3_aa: CASSPQGGAGELFF

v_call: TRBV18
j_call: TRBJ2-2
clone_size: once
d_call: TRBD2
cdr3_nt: TGTGCCAGCTCACCACCGGCACTAGCGGGAGTCAACACCGGGGAGCTGTTTTTT
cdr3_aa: CASSPPALAGVNTGELFF

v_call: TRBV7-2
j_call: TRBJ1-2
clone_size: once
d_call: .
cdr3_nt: TGTGCCAGCAGCACTACAGGGTCGAACACCTTC
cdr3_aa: CASSTTGSNTF

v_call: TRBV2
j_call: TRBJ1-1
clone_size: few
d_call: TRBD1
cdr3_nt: TGTGCCAGCCACAGGACAGGGGAGATCACTGAAGCTTTCTTT
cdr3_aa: CASHRTGEITEAFF

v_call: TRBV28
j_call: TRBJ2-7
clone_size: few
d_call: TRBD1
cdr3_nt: TGTGCCAGCAGTTCGACGGGGACAGGGGAAACCTACGAGCAGTACTTC
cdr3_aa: CASSSTGTGETYEQYF

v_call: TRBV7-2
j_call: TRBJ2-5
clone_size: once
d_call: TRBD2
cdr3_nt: TGTGCCAGCAGCTTAGGAATAGCGGGGGCCCAGGAGACCCAGTACTTC
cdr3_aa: CASSLGIAGAQETQYF

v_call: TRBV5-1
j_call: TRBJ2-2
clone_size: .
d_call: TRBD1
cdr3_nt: TGCGCCAGCAGCTGGGGAAGCGACAGGGTCACCGGGGAGCTGTTTTTT
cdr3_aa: CASSWGSDRVTGELFF

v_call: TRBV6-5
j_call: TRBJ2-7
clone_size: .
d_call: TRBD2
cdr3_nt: TGTGCCAGCAGGCTTAGCGGGATGGGTTCCTACGAGCAGTACTTC
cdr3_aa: CASRLSGMGSYEQYF

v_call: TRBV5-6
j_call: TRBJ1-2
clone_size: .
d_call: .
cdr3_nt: TGTGCCAGCAGCTTGTCAAGGGAGGCGGACTATGGCTACACCTTC
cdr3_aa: CASSLSREADYGYTF

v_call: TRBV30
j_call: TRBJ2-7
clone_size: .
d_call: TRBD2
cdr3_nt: TGTGCCTGTGCGGGAGGGCTGGCCATCAAGCAGTACTTC
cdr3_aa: CACAGGLAIKQYF

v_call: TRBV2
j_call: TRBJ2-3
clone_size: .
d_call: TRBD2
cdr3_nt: TGTGCCGCTGGGGGACTAGCGGGAGCAGATACGCAGTATTTT
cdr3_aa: CAAGGLAGADTQYF